Each of the 23 T cell receptor beta chains below was sequenced from the same sample in a study of spatial heterogeneity in lung cancer. Broader study findings: One measure, the expanded intratumoral alpha and beta TCR count, tracked tumor mutation counts.

These TCRs' antigens remain unknown. Time point in this sample: sample taken at primary tumor resection. TCRdb analysed the 5' RACE reads with MiXCR anew, one entry per CDR3 protein. This table has more than 7,000 distinct CDR3 sequences, approximately 8% appearing once. This specimen consisted of lung tumor tissue, obtained at surgery. These receptors were collected from a male donor with early-stage non-small cell lung cancer.

The chain links TRBV25-1 to TRBJ2-2, with D maybe TRBD1 (6 bases). V lost 6 bases, J lost 0 bases, and 11 bases lay in between. The CDR3 loop spans 15 amino acids. Germline loops: CDR1 MGHDK, CDR2 SYGVNS. The CDR3 region is CASSLQGTNTGELFF. In DNA form, the CDR3 reads TGTGCCAGCAGCTTACAGGGAACGAACACCGGGGAGCTGTTTTTT.

This clonotype was picked up many times. The V call is TRBV6-5, the J call TRBJ1-2; 7 positions agree with TRBD1. Germline-derived CDR1 and CDR2 are MNHEY and SVGAGI. V lost 6 bases to trimming and J lost 1 base; unmatched junction nucleotides: 11. This CDR3 is built from 16 residues. The CDR3 DNA is TGTGCCAGCAGCCCCCTGGGGACAGTCTTTAACTATGGCTACACCTTC. As protein: CASSPLGTVFNYGYTF.

This clonotype was found many times. The chain couples TRBV9 to TRBJ2-3, with D perhaps assigned TRBD1 or TRBD2 (5 bases each). Trimming took off 0 bases at V and 4 bases at J, with 6 bases between the two ends. The CDR3 covers 13 residues. From germline, CDR1 is SGDLS and CDR2 YYNGEE. CDR3: CASSVAGPDTQYF. CDR3 DNA: TGTGCCAGCAGCGTAGCGGGGCCAGATACGCAGTATTTT.

This clonotype was seen many times. The rearrangement uses TRBV5-5 and TRBJ1-2; D is undetermined. The CDR3 consists of 13 residues. V lost 4 bases to trimming and J lost 5 bases, with 12 bases between them. CDR1 is SGHKS and CDR2 is YYEKEE in the germline V gene (reference sequence). CDR3: CASSLDGSYGYTF. The CDR3 DNA reads as TGTGCCAGCAGCCTCGACGGGTCGTATGGCTACACCTTC.

This clonotype was observed many times. This chain connects TRBV28 to TRBJ2-3; D perhaps matches TRBD2 (5 bases). The CDR3 is made up of 13 amino acids. From germline, CDR1 is MDHEN and CDR2 SYDVKM. V was cut by 2 bases and J by 6 bases, with 9 bases left in between. The CDR3 nucleotides read TGTGCCAGCAGTTTACCTAGCTACGATACGCAGTATTTT. It is translated as CASSLPSYDTQYF.

This clonotype has a count of ten or more. V gene TRBV6-4 combines with J gene TRBJ2-1, with TRBD1 matching 7 bases. V lost 6 bases to trimming and J lost 8 bases; unmatched junction nucleotides: 13. The germline CDR1 and CDR2 sequences are MRHNA and SNTAGT. This CDR3 region has 15 residues. The chain's CDR3 is CASRATGNNYHEQFF. The CDR3 nucleotides are TGTGCCAGCAGAGCGACAGGGAATAATTATCATGAGCAGTTCTTC.

This clonotype was found many times. The chain has TRBV11-1 and TRBJ1-1; D is ambiguous. Trimming took off 1 base at V and 1 base at J, with 4 bases between the two ends. Germline V gene sequence: CDR1 SGHAT, CDR2 FQDESV (reference sequence). The CDR3 contains 13 residues. CDR3 protein: CASSLGRNTEAFF. CDR3 bases: TGTGCCAGCAGCTTAGGCAGGAACACTGAAGCTTTCTTT.

In this sample, this clonotype turned up many times. This sequence joins TRBV6-2 or TRBV6-3 and TRBJ2-1, with D tentatively TRBD2 (5 bases). Trimming cost V 5 bases and J 6 bases, with 14 bases left between them. Per the germline V gene, CDR1 is MNHEY and CDR2 is SVGEGT. The CDR3 is 14 amino acids. In DNA, the CDR3 is TGTGCCAGCAGTGCTCCGGGATCAGCCAATGAGCAGTTCTTC. Protein product: CASSAPGSANEQFF.

The sample holds a few counts of this clonotype. The chain joins TRBV7-9 to TRBJ1-4, with no clear D. Germline values: CDR1 SEHNR, CDR2 FQNEAQ (reference sequence). Trimming removed 2 bases at V and 5 bases at J, with 9 bases between. The CDR3 sequence is 14 residues long. The CDR3 here is CASSLLSSNEKLFF. Written as DNA, the CDR3 is TGTGCCAGCAGCTTACTGTCCTCGAATGAAAAACTGTTTTTT.

There are a few counts of this clonotype. The chain links TRBV12-3 or TRBV12-4 to TRBJ2-1; D is unclear. Trimming took off 1 base at V and 0 bases at J, with 7 bases between the two ends. This CDR3 comprises 15 residues. CDR3 bases: TGTGCCAGCAGTTTAGGGCATGCCTCCTACAATGAGCAGTTCTTC. It yields the protein CASSLGHASYNEQFF.

The chain combines TRBV20-1 with TRBJ2-7; D is undetermined. The CDR3 consists of 15 residues. Germline values: CDR1 DFQATT, CDR2 SNEGSKA (reference sequence). V lost 4 bases and J lost 0, with 16 bases in between. The CDR3, as DNA: TGCAGTGCTATGAAAGGCCTTCTTTCCTCCTACGAGCAGTACTTC. Amino acids: CSAMKGLLSSYEQYF.

The chain recombines TRBV5-1 with TRBJ1-1; TRBD1 matches 8 bases. V shed 4 bases, J shed 10 bases, and the junction held 12 bases outside the gene matches. Germline V gives CDR1 SGHRS, CDR2 YFSETQ. The CDR3 has 14 residues. CDR3 DNA: TGCGCCAGCAGCCAACTTGGACAGGGTCCCCCAGCTTTCTTT. Its translation is CASSQLGQGPPAFF.

The chain employs TRBV7-2 and TRBJ2-1; D is undetermined. Germline V gives CDR1 SGHTA, CDR2 FQGNSA. This CDR3 contains 13 residues. Trimming took 11 bases from V and 0 from J, leaving 11 bases between them. Here the CDR3 reads CAYTYSSYNEQFF. The CDR3 DNA reads as TGTGCCTACACCTACAGCTCCTACAATGAGCAGTTCTTC.

This clonotype is labeled medium-sized. The chain employs TRBV11-3 and TRBJ2-5; D possibly uses TRBD1 or TRBD2 (5 bases each). This CDR3 has 15 amino acids. Trimming cost V 3 bases and J 1 base, with 12 bases left between them. Germline-derived CDR1 and CDR2 are SGHNT and YENEEA. The CDR3 DNA is TGTGCCAGCAGCTTGGGGGAGAGGGTCCAAGAGACCCAGTACTTC. It yields the protein CASSLGERVQETQYF. Together with reference TRBV11-3 and TRBJ2-5, the CDR3 gives the full variable domain: EAGVVQSPRYKIIEKKQPVAFWCNPISGHNTLYWYLQNLGQGPELLIRYENEEAVDDSQLPKDRFSAERLKGVDSTLKIQPAELGDSAVYLCASSLGERVQETQYFGPGTRLLVL.

This clonotype was detected ten times or more. The chain couples TRBV4-2 to TRBJ2-1; 9 bases fit TRBD2. Trimming cost V 0 bases and J 8 bases; bases outside gene matches: 8. Germline lookup yields CDR1 LGHNA and CDR2 YNFKEQ. The CDR3 has 16 residues. In DNA form, the CDR3 reads TGTGCCAGCAGCCAAGAAGCTAGCGGGGATGTCGATGAGCAGTTCTTC. Amino acids: CASSQEASGDVDEQFF.

This chain uses TRBV3-1 with TRBJ2-7; D perhaps matches TRBD1 (6 bases). CDR1 LGHDT and CDR2 YNNKEL come from the germline V gene (reference sequence). V dropped 0 bases and J dropped 5 bases, with 17 bases sitting between them. CDR3 length: 16 amino acids. CDR3 amino acids: CASSQDRRQGLNEQYF. The CDR3 DNA sequence: TGTGCCAGCAGCCAAGATCGAAGGCAGGGGCTGAACGAGCAGTACTTC.

Notes on this clonotype: This may arise from a read error, as a much more abundant clone is one base away. The rearrangement joins TRBV3-1 to TRBJ2-1; 9 bases are a match to TRBD2. The CDR3 loop spans 13 amino acids. Germline V gene data show CDR1 as LGHDT and CDR2 as YNNKEL (reference sequence). This CDR3 reads CASGQTSGGEQFF. CDR3 sequence (DNA): TGTGCCAGCGGCCAGACTAGCGGCGGGGAGCAGTTCTTC.

The J gene is TRBJ2-1, the V gene TRBV4-3, with a weak D call TRBD2 (5 bases). The V and J ends lost 4 bases and 8 bases respectively, with 12 bases between them. The CDR3 extends over 13 amino acids. The V gene's germline CDR1 is LGHNA and CDR2 YSLEER. CDR3 residues: CASSPEVIDEQFF. CDR3 in DNA: TGCGCCAGCAGCCCGGAGGTCATCGATGAGCAGTTCTTC.

This clonotype was counted a few times. The V gene is TRBV9, the J gene TRBJ2-1; D is unresolved. V was cut by 4 bases and J by 7 bases, with 9 bases left in between. There are 12 residues in the CDR3. The germline V gene encodes CDR1 SGDLS and CDR2 YYNGEE. CDR3 amino acids: CASSRSRNEQFF. CDR3 bases: TGTGCCAGCAGCCGCTCGCGGAATGAGCAGTTCTTC.

This clonotype has a count of ten or more. The V gene is TRBV4-1, the J gene TRBJ1-3; D not certain. The CDR3 length is 15 residues. Germline V gene data show CDR1 as MGHRA and CDR2 as YSYEKL. Between the trimmed V and J ends, which lost 1 base and 2 bases, there was a span of 9 bases. As DNA, the CDR3 is TGCGCCAGCAGCCAAGGATGGGGAGCTGGAAACACCATATATTTT. Translation: CASSQGWGAGNTIYF.

This clonotype was detected many times. V gene TRBV7-2 combines with J gene TRBJ2-5, with D perhaps being TRBD1 or TRBD2 (6 bases each). Trimming took 1 base from V and 5 from J, leaving 11 bases between them. Germline V gene data show CDR1 as SGHTA and CDR2 as FQGNSA. CDR3 size: 14 residues. CDR3 DNA sequence: TGTGCCAGCAGCTTAGATGGGGGGCGTGAGACCCAGTACTTC. Protein: CASSLDGGRETQYF.

This clonotype was seen repeatedly, ten times or more. V and J are TRBV5-1 and TRBJ2-1; D might be TRBD1 (6 bases). Trimming pared 0 bases from V and 2 bases from J, leaving 12 bases between. The CDR3 sequence is 16 residues long. Per the germline V gene, CDR1 is SGHRS and CDR2 is YFSETQ. The DNA of the CDR3 is TGCGCCAGCAGCTTGGTTGGGGGCTTAACCTACAATGAGCAGTTCTTC. As protein: CASSLVGGLTYNEQFF.

The chain has TRBV28 and TRBJ2-7; no reliable D call. This CDR3 region has 12 residues. The V and J ends lost 4 bases and 2 bases respectively, with 6 bases between them. CDR1 MDHEN and CDR2 SYDVKM come from the germline V gene. The CDR3: CASSSLTYEQYF. The CDR3 nucleotides are TGTGCCAGCAGTTCTCTTACCTACGAGCAGTACTTC.